The next 17 T cell receptor beta chains were all read from a single sample in a study of OX40 agonist ivuxolimab in advanced cancers. TCRdb keeps only in-frame clones here, not all; method: immunoSEQ multiplex PCR. The sample shows 60,000 to 75,000 clones, about 85% of them seen only once. The specimen comprised CD4+ or CD8+ T cells sorted from blood, sampled in a trial of the OX40 agonist ivuxolimab. These receptors all stem from an adult with an advanced solid tumor such as melanoma, head and neck, liver or kidney cancer.

This clone was detected a few times. The chain combines TRBV19 with TRBJ1-5, with TRBD1 identical over 7 bases. The CDR3 totals 14 residues. Germline trimming cut 5 bases from V and 7 bases from J; bases unmatched to any gene: 8. Germline values: CDR1 LNHDA, CDR2 SQIVND (reference sequence). The CDR3 sequence: CASSATRGSQPQHF. CDR3 DNA: TGTGCCAGTAGTGCGACCAGGGGGAGCCAGCCCCAGCATTTT.

The V and J genes are TRBV4-2 and TRBJ1-1; D uncertain. CDR3 size: 14 residues. Germline V gene data show CDR1 as LGHNA and CDR2 as YNFKEQ. Trimming took off 3 bases at V and 1 base at J, with 9 bases between the two ends. The CDR3 DNA reads TGTGCCAGCAGCCATACGGGAGCGAACACTGAAGCTTTCTTT. Its protein is CASSHTGANTEAFF.

This rearrangement joins TRBV19 to TRBJ1-5, with TRBD1 identical over 9 bases. The CDR3 spans 16 residues. Germline CDR1 is LNHDA and CDR2 is SQIVND (reference sequence). With 5 bases clipped from V and 3 bases from J, the junction kept 8 bases outside the gene matches. CDR3 sequence reads: CASSVPGQGDNQPQHF. The DNA for the CDR3 is TGTGCCAGTAGTGTACCGGGACAGGGAGACAATCAGCCCCAGCATTTT.

The chain carries TRBV29-1 and TRBJ2-3, with 8 nucleotides matching TRBD2. The CDR3 totals 14 residues. Germline lookup yields CDR1 SQVTM and CDR2 ANQGSEA. V shed 7 bases, J shed 0 bases, and the junction held 6 bases outside the gene matches. Here the CDR3 reads CSGSGLASTDTQYF. In nucleotides, the CDR3 is TGCAGCGGATCCGGACTAGCTAGCACAGATACGCAGTATTTT.

The chain links TRBV7-3 to TRBJ2-3, with 8 bases identical to TRBD1. CDR3 length: 14 residues. The V gene's germline CDR1 is SGHTA and CDR2 FQGTGA. The V segment lost 2 bases and the J segment 2 bases; nucleotides outside the gene matches: 0. The CDR3 nucleotides read TGTGCCAGCAGCTTACAGGGGGCCACAGATACGCAGTATTTT. Translation: CASSLQGATDTQYF. The variable domain in full, with the rest retrieved from reference TRBV7-3 and TRBJ2-3, is GAGVSQTPSNKVTEKGKYVELRCDPISGHTALYWYRQSLGQGPEFLIYFQGTGAADDSGLPNDRFFAVRPEGSVSTLKIQRTERGDSAVYLCASSLQGATDTQYFGPGTRLTVL.

The chain joins TRBV29-1 to TRBJ1-1; D perhaps matches TRBD1 (5 bases). From germline, CDR1 is SQVTM and CDR2 ANQGSEA. The V end was cut by 6 bases, the J end by 2 bases, with 19 bases between. There are 15 residues in the CDR3. Here the CDR3 DNA reads TGCAGCGTGGGGCCAGGGTGGGGGATAAACACTGAAGCTTTCTTT. It encodes CSVGPGWGINTEAFF.

This chain connects TRBV18 to TRBJ2-5, with D tentatively TRBD1 (6 bases). With 5 bases removed from V and 4 bases from J, the gap between germline ends came to 17 bases. Germline V gene data show CDR1 as KGHSH and CDR2 as LQKENI. This CDR3 is 15 amino acids long. The CDR3 loop reads CASSFGQKKGETQYF. Written as DNA, the CDR3 is TGTGCCAGCTCATTCGGACAGAAGAAAGGAGAGACCCAGTACTTC.

J is TRBJ1-5 and V is TRBV18; 9 nucleotides line up with TRBD1. Losses at the gene ends were 4 bases for V and 3 bases for J; bases not matched to a gene: 10. Germline CDR1 is KGHSH and CDR2 is LQKENI. The CDR3 consists of 17 residues. In DNA, the CDR3 is TGTGCCAGCTCACATTACCGGGACAGGGATTCCAATCAGCCCCAGCATTTT. Its translation: CASSHYRDRDSNQPQHF.

The V and J genes are TRBV7-2 and TRBJ2-1; D is unclear. This CDR3 contains 16 residues. Germline CDR1 reads SGHTA; CDR2 reads FQGNSA. V shed 5 bases and J shed 5 bases, with 19 bases lying between them. The CDR3, as DNA: TGTGCCAGCAGCCCTTCCGGGCCGCGGTACCACAATGAGCAGTTCTTC. This translates into CASSPSGPRYHNEQFF. The full variable domain, with the rest looked up from reference TRBV7-2 and TRBJ2-1, is GAGVSQSPSNKVTEKGKDVELRCDPISGHTALYWYRQSLGQGLEFLIYFQGNSAPDKSGLPSDRFSAERTGGSVSTLTIQRTQQEDSAVYLCASSPSGPRYHNEQFFGPGTRLTVL.

V is TRBV19 and J is TRBJ2-6; D perhaps matches TRBD1 (6 bases). Germline loops: CDR1 LNHDA, CDR2 SQIVND (reference sequence). This CDR3 contains 17 residues. Trimming cost V 3 bases and J 4 bases, with 16 bases left between them. As DNA, the CDR3 is TGTGCCAGTAGTATGGATGGCAGGGGCTACGGGGCCAACGTCCTGACTTTC. Residues: CASSMDGRGYGANVLTF.

This chain joins TRBV15 and TRBJ2-7; D is uncertain. Germline lookup yields CDR1 LNHNV and CDR2 YYDKDF (reference sequence). V lost 0 bases to trimming and J lost 3 bases, with 3 bases between them. This CDR3 comprises 12 residues. This CDR3 is CATSRDFYEQYF. For the CDR3, the DNA is TGTGCCACCAGCAGAGATTTCTACGAGCAGTACTTC.

The V and J genes are TRBV7-3 and TRBJ2-7; 7 bases fit TRBD2. Germline CDR1 SGHTA, CDR2 FQGTGA. V was clipped by 5 bases and J by 4 bases; unmatched bases: 11. The CDR3 loop spans 15 amino acids. The CDR3 nucleotides read TGTGCCAGCAGCCGAGGGGTAGGGGAGGGGTACGAGCAGTACTTC. Translation gives CASSRGVGEGYEQYF.

The rearrangement uses TRBV5-1 and TRBJ2-5, with TRBD2 as a possible D gene (5 bases). With 0 bases removed from V and 3 bases from J, the gap between germline ends came to 9 bases. The CDR3 loop spans 14 amino acids. Germline assignment: CDR1 SGHRS and CDR2 YFSETQ. Here the CDR3 DNA reads TGCGCCAGCAGCTTGGGATCGCGGGAAGAGACCCAGTACTTC. Encoded protein: CASSLGSREETQYF.

The chain combines TRBV7-9 with TRBJ2-2; D is possibly TRBD1 (5 bases). Trimming pared 5 bases from V and 0 bases from J, leaving 10 bases between. The CDR3 has 15 amino acids. Germline lookup yields CDR1 SEHNR and CDR2 FQNEAQ (reference sequence). CDR3 DNA: TGTGCCAGCAGCCCACAGGTCGCGAACACCGGGGAGCTGTTTTTT. Its protein product is CASSPQVANTGELFF.

V and J are TRBV2 and TRBJ2-5; D remains ambiguous. The end of the DNA aligns better with TRBJ2-7, so the J call may be wrong. This CDR3 comprises 12 residues. In germline, CDR1 is SNHLY, CDR2 FYNNEI. CDR3 DNA: TGTGCCAGCATCTTTAGGGCTGGCGAGCAGTACTTC. Encoded protein: CASIFRAGEQYF.

This chain joins TRBV30 and TRBJ2-3, with 7 nucleotides matching TRBD1. Germline-derived CDR1 and CDR2 are GTSNPN and SVGIG (reference sequence). V dropped 5 bases and J dropped 0; count of bases not matched to a gene: 14. This CDR3 comprises 17 residues. The CDR3 nucleotides are TGTGCCTGGGAGCCCCGGGACAGCTACTTAAGCACAGATACGCAGTATTTT. Translated: CAWEPRDSYLSTDTQYF.

The chain employs TRBV15 and TRBJ1-3, with D unclear. Germline V gene data show CDR1 as LNHNV and CDR2 as YYDKDF (reference sequence). This CDR3 has 13 amino acids. V lost 1 base to trimming and J lost 3 bases, with 4 bases between them. The CDR3 DNA reads TGTGCCACCAGCAGAGGAAATGGAAACACCATATATTTT. Its protein is CATSRGNGNTIYF.